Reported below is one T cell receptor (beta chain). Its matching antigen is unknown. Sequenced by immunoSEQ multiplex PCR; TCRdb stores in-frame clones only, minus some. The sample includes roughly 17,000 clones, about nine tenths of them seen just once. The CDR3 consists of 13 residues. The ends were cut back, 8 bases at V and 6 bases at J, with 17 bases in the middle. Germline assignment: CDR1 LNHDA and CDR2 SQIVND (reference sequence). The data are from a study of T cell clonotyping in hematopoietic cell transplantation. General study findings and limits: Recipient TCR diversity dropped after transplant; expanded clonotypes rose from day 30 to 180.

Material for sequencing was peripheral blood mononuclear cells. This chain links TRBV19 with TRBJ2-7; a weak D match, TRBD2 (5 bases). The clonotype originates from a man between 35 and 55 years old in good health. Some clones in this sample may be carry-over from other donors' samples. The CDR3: CASSHGVSREQYF. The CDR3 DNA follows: TGTGCCAGTTCTCACGGGGTCTCTCGCGAGCAGTACTTC. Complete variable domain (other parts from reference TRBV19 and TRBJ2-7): DGGITQSPKYLFRKEGQNVTLSCEQNLNHDAMYWYRQDPGQGLRLIYYSQIVNDFQKGDIAEGYSVSREKKESFPLTVTSAQKNPTAFYLCASSHGVSREQYFGPGTRLTVT.